The 15 T cell receptor beta chains given below trace back to one sample, sequenced in a study of T cell repertoires in cytomegalovirus infection. TCRdb processed the reads anew with MiXCR; each CDR3 protein has one entry. The data hold around 900,000 distinct CDR3 sequences, with about 33% observed a single time. These receptors have no known antigen. Sequenced here: cultured CD8+ T cells from PBMCs, sampled from culture after CMV antigen stimulation. All receptors derive from a human donor in good health (CMV status not recorded). Some clones in this sample may be carry-over from other donors' samples.

CDR3 region: CAGGQGLYEQYF. The CDR3, as DNA: TGTGCCGGAGGACAGGGATTGTACGAGCAGTACTTC. The genes are TRBV6-1 and TRBJ2-7, with 8 bases aligning to TRBD1. The CDR3 has 12 residues. Germline loops: CDR1 MNHNS, CDR2 SASEGT. The junction had 7 bases not matched to a gene; V was cut back by 11 bases and J by 4 bases.

The chain joins TRBV6-5 to TRBJ1-1; a possible D gene is TRBD1 (6 bases). V lost 0 bases, J lost 0 bases, and 17 bases lay in between. This CDR3 comprises 18 residues. Germline loops: CDR1 MNHEY, CDR2 SVGAGI. CDR3 loop: CASSYSTPTGRMNTEAFF. CDR3 nucleotide sequence: TGTGCCAGCAGTTACTCGACCCCGACAGGTCGCATGAACACTGAAGCTTTCTTT.

This clonotype was seen only a few times. CDR3 nucleotides: TGTGCCAGCAGTTACTCGCCTAGAGGAACGTCGGGCAATCAGCCCCAGCATTTT. Amino acids: CASSYSPRGTSGNQPQHF. The chain links TRBV6-6 to TRBJ1-5, with no clear D. The V gene's germline CDR1 is MNHNY and CDR2 SVGAGI (reference sequence). The CDR3 consists of 18 residues. Trimming cost V 0 bases and J 2 bases, with 17 bases left between them.

This clonotype turned up a few times. The chain joins TRBV7-9 to TRBJ2-2; 7 bases are a match to TRBD2. Germline CDR1 and CDR2: SEHNR and FQNEAQ (reference sequence). The CDR3 loop spans 14 amino acids. The V gene end was trimmed by 3 bases and the J gene end by 7 bases; junction bases not matched to a gene: 5. The CDR3 loop reads CASSLTSTIGELFF. The DNA of the CDR3 is TGTGCCAGCAGCTTGACTAGCACCATCGGGGAGCTGTTTTTT.

The chain joins TRBV11-2 to TRBJ1-6; TRBD1 might be the D (6 bases). The CDR3 extends over 16 amino acids. V was cut by 5 bases and J by 0 bases, with 11 bases left in between. Germline V CDR1 and CDR2: SGHAT, FQNNGV. The CDR3 sequence is CASSRGESSYNSPLHF. The CDR3 nucleotides are TGTGCCAGCAGCAGGGGGGAGAGCTCCTATAATTCACCCCTCCACTTT.

The chain uses TRBV28 and TRBJ1-5; possible D gene TRBD1, 6 bases. The CDR3 is 15 residues long. Trimming left V 2 bases short and J 5 bases short, with 13 bases between. Germline CDR1 MDHEN, CDR2 SYDVKM. CDR3 loop: CASSLRTAPHQPQHF. CDR3 nucleotides: TGTGCCAGCAGTTTACGGACAGCTCCTCATCAGCCCCAGCATTTT.

This clonotype was detected many times. The chain employs TRBV10-3 and TRBJ2-1; 15 positions agree with TRBD2. Trimming cost V 5 bases and J 7 bases; bases outside gene matches: 12. CDR1 and CDR2 from the germline V gene are ENHRY and SYGVKD. This CDR3 comprises 18 residues. The CDR3 reads CAISKTGGTSGGRNEQFF. In DNA form, the CDR3 reads TGTGCCATCAGTAAAACAGGTGGGACTAGCGGGGGGCGTAATGAGCAGTTCTTC.

The gene calls are TRBV27 and TRBJ2-1; D perhaps matches TRBD1 (5 bases). V was clipped by 2 bases and J by 1 base, with 12 bases between them. Per germline, CDR1 MNHEY and CDR2 SMNVEV (reference sequence). This CDR3 region has 16 residues. CDR3 loop: CASSLMGSGSYNEQFF. The CDR3 DNA is TGTGCCAGCAGTTTAATGGGGTCAGGGTCCTACAATGAGCAGTTCTTC.

V usage is TRBV19 and J usage is TRBJ2-7, with D possibly being TRBD2 (5 bases). The germline gives CDR1 LNHDA, CDR2 SQIVND (reference sequence). Trimming stripped 3 bases from V and 2 bases from J, with 11 bases between. The CDR3 length is 14 residues. This CDR3 is CASSMQDGAYEQYF. For the CDR3, the DNA is TGTGCCAGTAGTATGCAGGACGGGGCCTACGAGCAGTACTTC.

The table lists this clonotype with a few counts. This chain links TRBV5-6 with TRBJ2-3; D perhaps matches TRBD2 (7 bases). CDR3 size: 16 residues. Between the trimmed V and J ends, which lost 4 bases and 4 bases, there was a span of 19 bases. Germline CDR1 reads SGHDT; CDR2 reads YYEEEE. The CDR3 DNA reads TGTGCCAGCAGCGGGGGGAACAGGGAGGGAGCAGATACGCAGTATTTT. Amino acids: CASSGGNREGADTQYF.

This clonotype occurred a few times. This chain connects TRBV12-3 or TRBV12-4 to TRBJ1-5; 7 nucleotides agree with TRBD1. CDR3 length: 14 residues. After removal of 9 bases from V and 4 bases from J, the junction contained 9 bases not matched to a gene. The CDR3 DNA reads TGTGCCAGTTCACAGGGGTTTGGAAATCAGCCCCAGCATTTT. This gives the protein CASSQGFGNQPQHF.

On this clonotype: The junction shows a germline mismatch at one end, possibly a read error. V gene TRBV13 combines with J gene TRBJ2-3; a possible D gene is TRBD2 (6 bases). CDR3 length equals 13 residues. Per germline, CDR1 PRHDT and CDR2 FYEKMQ (reference sequence). CDR3 loop: CASSVGDSDTQYF. CDR3 DNA sequence: TGTGCCAGCAGCGTAGGGGACTCGGATACGCAGTATTTT. Full variable domain (outside the CDR3, taken from reference TRBV13 and TRBJ2-3): AAGVIQSPRHLIKEKRETATLKCYPIPRHDTVYWYQQGPGQDPQFLISFYEKMQSDKGSIPDRFSAQQFSDYHSELNMSSLELGDSALYFCASSVGDSDTQYFGPGTRLTVL.

Remarks on this clonotype: An end of the junction differs from the germline gene, which may be a read error. The chain is built from TRBV6-2 or TRBV6-3 and TRBJ2-3; TRBD2 agrees at 8 bases. Germline V lookup: CDR1 MNHEY, CDR2 SVGEGT. The CDR3 runs to 17 residues. The CDR3, as DNA: TGTGTCAGCATACCGGGACTAGGTGCCGATGGCCCAGATACGCAGTATTTT. Its translation is CVSIPGLGADGPDTQYF.

This clonotype appeared a single time. One end of the junction does not line up with germline, which may come from a read error. The rearrangement joins TRBV19 to TRBJ2-3; D call uncertain. From germline, CDR1 is LNHDA and CDR2 SQIVND (reference sequence). The CDR3 consists of 11 residues. CDR3 coding DNA: TGTGCCACCTACGTCGCAGATACACAGTATTTT. Translation gives CATYVADTQYF.

The chain combines TRBV6-6 with TRBJ2-1; no definite D call. In germline, CDR1 is MNHNY, CDR2 SVGAGI (reference sequence). The CDR3 is made up of 10 amino acids. V gave up 4 bases and J gave up 9 bases, with 4 bases separating them. The CDR3: CASSSLEQFF. For the CDR3, the DNA is TGTGCCAGCAGTTCTCTTGAGCAGTTCTTC.